A selection of T cell receptor beta chains follows, all from one sample in a study of blood T cell repertoires in COVID-19. Sequenced by immunoSEQ multiplex PCR; TCRdb stores in-frame clones only, minus some. Among 110,000 or so clones listed, more than 80% were seen once. Sequencing was performed on peripheral blood. Every receptor here comes from an older woman with COVID-19, enrolled during active disease. Each CDR3 is given with its conserved first and last residue.

TRBV6-5,TRBJ1-1,CASSYSTGGDTEAFF
TRBV9,TRBJ1-4,CASSAGWGGEEKLFF
TRBV18,TRBJ1-3,CASSPREVRGIDFSGNTIYF
TRBV4-3,TRBJ1-1,CASSQDLTGDPNTEAFF
TRBV7-3,TRBJ2-3,CASSRVAGSSTDTQYF
TRBV15,TRBJ1-6,CATSSSVTGLGSYNSPLHF
TRBV9,TRBJ2-3,CASTVDWGDDTQYF
TRBV7-7,TRBJ1-6,CASSPGGGIGSSYNSPLHF
TRBV2,TRBJ1-5,CASSEPTGVDQPQHF
TRBV2,TRBJ1-5,CASSRTGAGNQPQHF
TRBV10-1,TRBJ2-2,CASTAGNTGELFF
TRBV11-2,TRBJ1-1,CASSLTAFTTEAFF
TRBV3-1/TRBV3-2,TRBJ1-1,CASSGQNRDTDRTFF
TRBV7-7,TRBJ2-5,CASSLLAGVLLTQYF
TRBV25-1,TRBJ2-7,CASSEYRLAGVGEQYF
TRBV11-2,TRBJ2-2,CASSLEPGGELFF
TRBV29-1,TRBJ1-2,CSVREGPNYGYTF
TRBV5-4,TRBJ2-5,CASSFRSEETQYF
TRBV7-8,TRBJ2-7,CASSSYREGEQYF
TRBV27,TRBJ1-5,CASSSPGYNQPQHF
TRBV12-5,TRBJ2-3,CASGFPPGNPTQYF
TRBV7-9,TRBJ1-2,CASSPHNPQGGYTF
TRBV27,TRBJ2-5,CASSPTSGGASETQYF
TRBV7-6,TRBJ1-1,CASSSTGRNTEAFF
TRBV18,TRBJ2-7,CASSPPPGDHEQYF
TRBV4-1,TRBJ2-7,CASSQDAAGGLSEQYF
TRBV18,TRBJ1-6,CASSPVAVGDYNSPLHF
TRBV11-3,TRBJ2-5,CASSLARGSQETQYF
TRBV5-1,TRBJ2-1,CASGRQGENEQFF
TRBV30,TRBJ1-5,CAWSVRGGNQPQHF
TRBV30,TRBJ1-2,CAWKEGVGLWAFYGYTF
TRBV28,TRBJ1-2,CASSLTGDYGYTF
TRBV9,TRBJ1-4,CASSIDSNEKLFF
TRBV18,TRBJ1-3,CASSPPGQDGNTIYF